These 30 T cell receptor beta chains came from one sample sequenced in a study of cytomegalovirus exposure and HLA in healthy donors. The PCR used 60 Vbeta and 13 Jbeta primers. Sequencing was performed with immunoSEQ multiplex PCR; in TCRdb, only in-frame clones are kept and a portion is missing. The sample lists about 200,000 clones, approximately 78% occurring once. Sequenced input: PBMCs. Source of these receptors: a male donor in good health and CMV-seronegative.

The CDR3 protein is CASSVTEGLEKLFF. In DNA, the CDR3 is TGTGCCAGCAGTGTTACGGAGGGGCTGGAAAAACTGTTTTTT. This chain links TRBV2 with TRBJ1-4, with D perhaps TRBD1 (5 bases). This CDR3 spans 14 amino acids. V lost 4 bases, J lost 8 bases, and 14 bases lay in between. Per the germline V gene, CDR1 is SNHLY and CDR2 is FYNNEI.

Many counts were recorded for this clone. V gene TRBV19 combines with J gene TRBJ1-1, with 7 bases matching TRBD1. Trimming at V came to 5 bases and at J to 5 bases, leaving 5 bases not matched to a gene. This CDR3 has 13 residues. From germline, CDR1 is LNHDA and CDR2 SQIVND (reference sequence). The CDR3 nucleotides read TGTGCCAGTAGTGTAGGGACAGAAACTGAAGCTTTCTTT. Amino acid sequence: CASSVGTETEAFF.

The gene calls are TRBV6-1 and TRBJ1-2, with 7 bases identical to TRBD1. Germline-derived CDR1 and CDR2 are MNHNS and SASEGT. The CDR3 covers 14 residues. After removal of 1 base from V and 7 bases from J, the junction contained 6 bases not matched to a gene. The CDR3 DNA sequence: TGTGCCAGCAGTGAAGTATGGCAGGGGGGTGGCTACACCTTC. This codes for CASSEVWQGGGYTF.

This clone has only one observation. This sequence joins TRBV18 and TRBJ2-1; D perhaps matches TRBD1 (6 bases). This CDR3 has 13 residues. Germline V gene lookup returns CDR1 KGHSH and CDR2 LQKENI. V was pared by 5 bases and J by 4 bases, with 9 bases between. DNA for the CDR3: TGTGCCAGCTCAGAGGACAGTTACAATGAGCAGTTCTTC. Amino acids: CASSEDSYNEQFF.

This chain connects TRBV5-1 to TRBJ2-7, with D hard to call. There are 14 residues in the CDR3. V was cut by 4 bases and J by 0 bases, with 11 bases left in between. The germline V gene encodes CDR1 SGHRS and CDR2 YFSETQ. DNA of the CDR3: TGCGCCAGCAGCCCCCACTCGAGCTCCTACGAGCAGTACTTC. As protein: CASSPHSSSYEQYF.

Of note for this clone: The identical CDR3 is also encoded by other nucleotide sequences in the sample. This chain's CDR3 is CASRDRVEGQPQHF. As DNA, the CDR3 is TGTGCCAGCAGGGACAGGGTGGAAGGTCAGCCCCAGCATTTT. V gene TRBV6-1 combines with J gene TRBJ1-5, with 8 bases matching TRBD1. Trimming removed 6 bases from V and 6 bases from J; junction bases left unmatched: 7. Germline-derived CDR1 and CDR2 are MNHNS and SASEGT. This CDR3 comprises 14 residues.

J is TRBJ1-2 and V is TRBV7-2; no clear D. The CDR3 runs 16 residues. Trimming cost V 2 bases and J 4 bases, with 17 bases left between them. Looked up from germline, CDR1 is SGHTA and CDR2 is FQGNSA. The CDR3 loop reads CASSLNGLPSGYGYTF. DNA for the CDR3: TGTGCCAGCAGCTTAAACGGACTCCCCTCCGGCTATGGCTACACCTTC. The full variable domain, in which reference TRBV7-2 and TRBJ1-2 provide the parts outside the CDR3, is GAGVSQSPSNKVTEKGKDVELRCDPISGHTALYWYRQSLGQGLEFLIYFQGNSAPDKSGLPSDRFSAERTGGSVSTLTIQRTQQEDSAVYLCASSLNGLPSGYGYTFGSGTRLTVV.

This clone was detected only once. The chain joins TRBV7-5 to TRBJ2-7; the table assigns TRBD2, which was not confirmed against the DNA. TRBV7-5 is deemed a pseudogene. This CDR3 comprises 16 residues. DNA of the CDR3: TGTGCCAGAAGCAGGGGACTAGCGGGGTCCCCCTACGAGCAGTACTTC. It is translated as CARSRGLAGSPYEQYF.

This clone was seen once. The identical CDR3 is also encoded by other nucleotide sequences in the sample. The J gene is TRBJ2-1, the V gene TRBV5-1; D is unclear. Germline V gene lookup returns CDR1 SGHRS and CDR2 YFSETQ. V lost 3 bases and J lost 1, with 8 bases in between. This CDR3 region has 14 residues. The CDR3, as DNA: TGCGCCAGCAGCTCACAGAGATCCTACAATGAGCAGTTCTTC. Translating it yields CASSSQRSYNEQFF.

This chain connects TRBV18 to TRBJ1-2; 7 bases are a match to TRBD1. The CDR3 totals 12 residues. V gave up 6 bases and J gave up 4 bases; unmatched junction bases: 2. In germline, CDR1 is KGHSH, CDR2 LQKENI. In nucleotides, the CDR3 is TGTGCCAGCTCGCGGGACAGCTATGGCTACACCTTC. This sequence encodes CASSRDSYGYTF. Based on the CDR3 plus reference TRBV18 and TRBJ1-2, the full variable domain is NAGVMQNPRHLVRRRGQEARLRCSPMKGHSHVYWYRQLPEEGLKFMVYLQKENIIDESGMPKERFSAEFPKEGPSILRIQQVVRGDSAAYFCASSRDSYGYTFGSGTRLTVV.

The CDR3 sequence is CASSTTGPDTQYF. The CDR3 bases are TGTGCCAGCAGTACCACAGGGCCAGATACGCAGTATTTT. The genes are TRBV6-6 and TRBJ2-3, with D possibly TRBD1 on 6 matching bases. Germline V gene lookup returns CDR1 MNHNY and CDR2 SVGAGI (reference sequence). CDR3 length: 13 residues. Trimming pared 5 bases from V and 4 bases from J, leaving 10 bases between.

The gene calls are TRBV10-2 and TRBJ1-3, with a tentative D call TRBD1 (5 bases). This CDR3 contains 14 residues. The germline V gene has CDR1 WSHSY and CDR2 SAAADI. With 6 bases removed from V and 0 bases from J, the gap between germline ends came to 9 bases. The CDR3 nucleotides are TGCGCCAGCAGCAATACAGGCTCTGGAAACACCATATATTTT. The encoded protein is CASSNTGSGNTIYF.

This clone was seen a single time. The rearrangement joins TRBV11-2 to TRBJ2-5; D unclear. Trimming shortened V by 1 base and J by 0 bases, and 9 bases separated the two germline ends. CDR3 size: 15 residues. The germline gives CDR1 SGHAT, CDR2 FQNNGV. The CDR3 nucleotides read TGTGCCAGCAGCTTAGTGCGGCAGAACCAAGAGACCCAGTACTTC. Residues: CASSLVRQNQETQYF.

The CDR3 reads CSVRTGNTEAFF. The CDR3 nucleotides read TGCAGCGTGCGGACAGGGAACACTGAAGCTTTCTTT. The V call is TRBV29-1, the J call TRBJ1-1; 7 bases fit TRBD1. Germline loops: CDR1 SQVTM, CDR2 ANQGSEA. There are 12 residues in the CDR3. The ends lost 6 bases at V and 1 base at J; junction bases unmatched: 2. Based on the CDR3 plus reference TRBV29-1 and TRBJ1-1, the full variable domain is SAVISQKPSRDICQRGTSLTIQCQVDSQVTMMFWYRQQPGQSLTLIATANQGSEATYESGFVIDKFPISRPNLTFSTLTVSNMSPEDSSIYLCSVRTGNTEAFFGQGTRLTVV.

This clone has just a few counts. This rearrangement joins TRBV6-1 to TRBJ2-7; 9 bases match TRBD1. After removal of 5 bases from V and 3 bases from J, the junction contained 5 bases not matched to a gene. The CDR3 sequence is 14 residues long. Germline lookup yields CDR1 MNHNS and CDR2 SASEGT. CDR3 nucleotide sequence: TGTGCCAGCAGTACAGGGGGCGCTTACTACGAGCAGTACTTC. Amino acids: CASSTGGAYYEQYF.

Here the CDR3 DNA reads TGTGCCACCTCGGACGGGGGCAATCAGCCCCAGCATTTT. Translated: CATSDGGNQPQHF. The genes are TRBV18 and TRBJ1-5, with D unresolved. Deletions cut 10 bases from V and 2 bases from J, with 12 bases between. This CDR3 region has 13 residues. Germline CDR1 KGHSH, CDR2 LQKENI.

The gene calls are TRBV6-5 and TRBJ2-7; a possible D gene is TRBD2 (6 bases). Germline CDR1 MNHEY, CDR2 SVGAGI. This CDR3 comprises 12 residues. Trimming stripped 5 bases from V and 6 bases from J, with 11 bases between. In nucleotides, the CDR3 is TGTGCCAGCAGTGAAGGAGGGATCGAGCAGTACTTC. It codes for CASSEGGIEQYF.

Here the CDR3 DNA reads TGTGCCAGCAGTTTTTTGAAAGCGGGGGGGAGGGCAGATACGCAGTATTTT. Amino acid sequence: CASSFLKAGGRADTQYF. The chain has TRBV28 and TRBJ2-3; 10 bases are shared with TRBD2. CDR1 and CDR2 from the germline V gene are MDHEN and SYDVKM. V lost 3 bases and J lost 4; bases outside the gene matches: 10. The CDR3 spans 17 residues.

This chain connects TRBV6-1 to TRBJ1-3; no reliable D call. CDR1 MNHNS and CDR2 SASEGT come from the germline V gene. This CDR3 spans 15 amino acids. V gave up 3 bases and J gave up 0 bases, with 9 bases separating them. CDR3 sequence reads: CASSEVGLSGNTIYF. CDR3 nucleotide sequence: TGTGCCAGCAGTGAGGTCGGACTCTCTGGAAACACCATATATTTT.

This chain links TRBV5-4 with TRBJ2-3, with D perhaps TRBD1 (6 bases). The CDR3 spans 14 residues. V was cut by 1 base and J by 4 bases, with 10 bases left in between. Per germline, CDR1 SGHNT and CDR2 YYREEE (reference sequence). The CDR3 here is CASSLQSGADTQYF. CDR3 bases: TGTGCCAGCAGCTTGCAATCAGGGGCAGATACGCAGTATTTT.

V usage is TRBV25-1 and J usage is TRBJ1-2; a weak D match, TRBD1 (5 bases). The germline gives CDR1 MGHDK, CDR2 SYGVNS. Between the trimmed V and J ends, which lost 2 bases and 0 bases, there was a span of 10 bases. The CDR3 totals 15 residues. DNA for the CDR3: TGTGCCAGCAGTGAAGGGGCGTTGTCTAACTATGGCTACACCTTC. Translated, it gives CASSEGALSNYGYTF.

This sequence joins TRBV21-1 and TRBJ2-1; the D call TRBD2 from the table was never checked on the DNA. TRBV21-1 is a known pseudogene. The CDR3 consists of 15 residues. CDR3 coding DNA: TGTGCCAGCACCTCACGGGGTCGGGAAGGCAATGAGCAGTTCTTC. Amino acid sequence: CASTSRGREGNEQFF.

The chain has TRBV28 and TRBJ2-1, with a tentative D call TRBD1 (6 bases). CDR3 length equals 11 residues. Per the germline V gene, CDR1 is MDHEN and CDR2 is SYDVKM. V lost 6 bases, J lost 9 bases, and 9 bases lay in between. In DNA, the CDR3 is TGTGCCAGCAGGGTAGGGGGTGAGCAGTTCTTC. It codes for CASRVGGEQFF.

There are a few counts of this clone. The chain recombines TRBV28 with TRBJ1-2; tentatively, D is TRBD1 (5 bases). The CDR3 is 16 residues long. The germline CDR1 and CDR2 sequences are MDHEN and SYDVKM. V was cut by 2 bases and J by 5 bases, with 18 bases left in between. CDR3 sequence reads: CASSLGWSGGEYGYTF. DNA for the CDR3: TGTGCCAGCAGTTTAGGGTGGTCGGGGGGTGAATATGGCTACACCTTC.

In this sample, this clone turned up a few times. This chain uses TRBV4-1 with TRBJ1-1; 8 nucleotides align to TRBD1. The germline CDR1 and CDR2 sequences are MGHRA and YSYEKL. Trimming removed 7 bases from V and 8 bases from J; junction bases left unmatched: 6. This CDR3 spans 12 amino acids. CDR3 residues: CASTKGDREAFF. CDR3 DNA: TGCGCCAGCACCAAGGGGGACAGGGAAGCTTTCTTT.

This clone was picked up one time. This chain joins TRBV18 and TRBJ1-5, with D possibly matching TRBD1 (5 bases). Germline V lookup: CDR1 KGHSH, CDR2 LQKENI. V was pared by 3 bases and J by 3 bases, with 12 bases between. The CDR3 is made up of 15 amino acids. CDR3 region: CASSPKQVTNQPQHF. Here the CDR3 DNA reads TGTGCCAGCTCACCTAAACAGGTTACCAATCAGCCCCAGCATTTT. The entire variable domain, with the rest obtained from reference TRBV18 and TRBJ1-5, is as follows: NAGVMQNPRHLVRRRGQEARLRCSPMKGHSHVYWYRQLPEEGLKFMVYLQKENIIDESGMPKERFSAEFPKEGPSILRIQQVVRGDSAAYFCASSPKQVTNQPQHFGDGTRLSIL.

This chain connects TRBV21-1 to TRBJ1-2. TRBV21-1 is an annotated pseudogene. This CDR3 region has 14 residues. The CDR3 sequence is CASTRSQVNYGYTF. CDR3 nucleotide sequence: TGTGCCAGCACGAGGTCTCAAGTCAACTATGGCTACACCTTC.

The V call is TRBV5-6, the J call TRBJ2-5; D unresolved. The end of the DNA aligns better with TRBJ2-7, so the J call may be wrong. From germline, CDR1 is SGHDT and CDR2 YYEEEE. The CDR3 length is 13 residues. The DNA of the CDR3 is TGTGCCAGCAGCTTGGTGGCGGAGACCGAGCAGTACTTC. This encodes CASSLVAETEQYF.

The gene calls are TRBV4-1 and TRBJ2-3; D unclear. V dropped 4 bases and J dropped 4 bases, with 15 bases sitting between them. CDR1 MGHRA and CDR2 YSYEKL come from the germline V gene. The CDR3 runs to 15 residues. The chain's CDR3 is CASSPWANGPDTQYF. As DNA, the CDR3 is TGCGCCAGCAGCCCTTGGGCGAATGGCCCAGATACGCAGTATTTT.

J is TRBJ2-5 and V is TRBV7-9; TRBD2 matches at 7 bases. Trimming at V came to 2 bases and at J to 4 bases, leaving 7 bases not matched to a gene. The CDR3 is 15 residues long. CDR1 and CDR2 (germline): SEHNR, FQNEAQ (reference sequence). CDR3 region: CASSLSAGVIETQYF. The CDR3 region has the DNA TGTGCCAGCAGCTTAAGCGCGGGAGTTATAGAGACCCAGTACTTC.